These 10 T cell receptor beta chains were sequenced from one sample in a study of blood T cell repertoires in COVID-19 (dated by TCRdb to about 2020). Library construction relied on the immunoSEQ multiplex PCR assay. This immuneACCESS table, as held by TCRdb, lists in-frame sequences with V and J called but not all clones. Of the missing ones, under half trace to an unresolved V gene in checked studies; the others have no known cause. The sample has around 46,000 clones on record, approximately 86% of them singletons. The top ten constitute approximately 3.1% of the sample. Sequenced: PBMCs or T cells enriched from blood (not recorded which). These receptors were collected from a woman aged 45-65 years who had recovered from COVID-19.

The chain couples TRBV14 to TRBJ1-5; maybe TRBD1 (6 bases). Trimming stripped 3 bases from V and 7 bases from J, with 10 bases between. CDR3 length equals 13 residues. CDR1 and CDR2 (germline): SGHDN, FVKESK. The CDR3 DNA reads as TGTGCCAGCAGCCAGTCCCAGGGGCAGCCCCAGCATTTT. The encoded protein is CASSQSQGQPQHF.

This clone was seen a few times. The chain recombines TRBV7-2 with TRBJ1-5; D perhaps matches TRBD1 (5 bases). Germline CDR1 and CDR2: SGHTA and FQGNSA. V was trimmed by 2 bases and J by 5 bases, leaving 13 bases between them. This CDR3 has 15 amino acids. CDR3 residues: CASSLRAGYDQPQHF. In DNA form, the CDR3 reads TGTGCCAGCAGCTTACGGGCAGGGTATGATCAGCCCCAGCATTTT.

The chain carries TRBV6-5 and TRBJ1-5; D might be TRBD1 (5 bases). V was shortened by 7 bases and J by 1 base, with 14 bases between the two germline ends. The CDR3 sequence is 15 residues long. Germline-derived CDR1 and CDR2 are MNHEY and SVGAGI. Here the CDR3 reads CASTSPRQSNQPQHF. In DNA form, the CDR3 reads TGTGCCAGCACCTCCCCACGACAGAGCAATCAGCCCCAGCATTTT.

The genes are TRBV3-1 (or the pseudogene TRBV3-2) and TRBJ2-3; 9 bases line up with TRBD2. Germline CDR1 and CDR2: LGHDT and YNNKEL (reference sequence). The CDR3 runs to 16 residues. Trimming cost V 0 bases and J 5 bases; bases outside gene matches: 6. For the CDR3, the DNA is TGTGCCAGCAGCCAAGAACGAGCGGGGGGCAGAGATACGCAGTATTTT. Protein product: CASSQERAGGRDTQYF.

Here the CDR3 DNA reads TGTGCCAGCAGCTTACGACATAATGAAAAACTGTTTTTT. This sequence encodes CASSLRHNEKLFF. V and J are TRBV7-2 and TRBJ1-4; D gene uncertain. Trimming shortened V by 2 bases and J by 4 bases, and 5 bases separated the two germline ends. Germline-derived CDR1 and CDR2 are SGHTA and FQGNSA. There are 13 residues in the CDR3.

The J gene is TRBJ1-6, the V gene TRBV18; 7 bases are a match to TRBD1. V was clipped by 5 bases and J by 8 bases; unmatched bases: 6. There are 14 residues in the CDR3. The germline CDR1 and CDR2 sequences are KGHSH and LQKENI. The CDR3 DNA reads as TGTGCCAGCTCAAGAGGGGGCAGGGATTCACCCCTCCACTTT. Protein product: CASSRGGRDSPLHF.

The chain couples TRBV7-3 to TRBJ2-2; 7 nucleotides match TRBD1. Germline CDR1 is SGHTA and CDR2 is FQGTGA. The CDR3 consists of 17 residues. Losses at the gene ends were 1 base for V and 6 bases for J; bases not matched to a gene: 11. The CDR3 DNA reads TGTGCCAGCAGCTTAATGTCTTCGGGACAGAAGTCCGGGGAGCTGTTTTTT. This encodes CASSLMSSGQKSGELFF.

This chain joins TRBV7-6 and TRBJ2-5, with no clear D. The V end lost 4 bases, the J end lost 4 bases, and 13 bases lay between the germline ends. Germline CDR1 reads SGHVS; CDR2 reads FNYEAQ. This CDR3 spans 14 amino acids. DNA of the CDR3: TGTGCCAGCAGCTCTCCGGGTTCCGGAGAGACCCAGTACTTC. It specifies CASSSPGSGETQYF. The variable domain in full, with the rest retrieved from reference TRBV7-6 and TRBJ2-5, is GAGVSQSPRYKVTKRGQDVALRCDPISGHVSLYWYRQALGQGPEFLTYFNYEAQQDKSGLPNDRFSAERPEGSISTLTIQRTEQRDSAMYRCASSSPGSGETQYFGPGTRLLVL.

The chain recombines TRBV3-1 (or the pseudogene TRBV3-2) with TRBJ2-1; 7 nucleotides agree with TRBD2. CDR3 length: 15 residues. Trimming removed 6 bases from V and 6 bases from J; junction bases left unmatched: 11. Looked up from germline, CDR1 is LGHDT and CDR2 is YNNKEL (reference sequence). The CDR3 DNA reads as TGTGCCAGCAGAAAGCGGGACGGGAAAGGCAATGAGCAGTTCTTC. This encodes CASRKRDGKGNEQFF.

CDR3 region: CATSKPGENQPQHF. The CDR3 DNA sequence: TGTGCCACCAGTAAACCGGGAGAGAATCAGCCCCAGCATTTT. The chain joins TRBV24-1 to TRBJ1-5; the D is unclear. V lost 6 bases and J 4 bases, leaving 12 bases between the germline ends. This CDR3 has 14 amino acids. CDR1 and CDR2 from the germline V gene are KGHDR and SFDVKD.